A selection of T cell receptor beta chains follows, all from one sample in a study of regulatory T cells in long-lasting Graves disease. TCRdb re-called the multiplex PCR reads with MiXCR, one entry per CDR3 protein. The sample includes about 530,000 distinct CDR3 sequences, about 16% seen only once; the top ten take just under 25%. These data also featured in a second study, about T cells in Graves' hyperthyroidism and ophthalmopathy.

Source: peripheral blood mononuclear cells (PBMCs), taken at new diagnosis, from a patient treated with antithyroid drugs. The receptors shown here come from a woman aged 40 to 65 with Graves disease. Both conserved end residues are part of each CDR3. Fields, in order: CDR3 protein, V gene, CDR3 length.

CDR3aa: CASSLGGGKKETQYF
v_gene: TRBV7-3
len: 15

CDR3aa: CASSFSGGTPHEQYF
v_gene: TRBV7-9
len: 15

CDR3aa: CSARPPGLAARGTQYF
v_gene: TRBV20-1
len: 16

CDR3aa: CASRGTVTNTGELFF
v_gene: TRBV5-1
len: 15

CDR3aa: CASHPNKVAGYTDTQYF
v_gene: TRBV28
len: 17

CDR3aa: CATGSGTQHSPLHF
v_gene: TRBV10-3
len: 14

CDR3aa: CASSLEGQGAQPQHF
v_gene: TRBV5-1
len: 15

CDR3aa: CASSEGQEGLLLFF
v_gene: TRBV2
len: 14

CDR3aa: CASSPQLGASTDTQYF
v_gene: TRBV7-9
len: 16

CDR3aa: CASSQTRPQLALTDTQYF
v_gene: TRBV4-1
len: 18

CDR3aa: CASSGLAGSQETQYF
v_gene: TRBV5-1
len: 15

CDR3aa: CASSQGGVVDGYTF
v_gene: TRBV3-1
len: 14

CDR3aa: CASRPTRTGGEQYF
v_gene: TRBV3-1
len: 14

CDR3aa: CASSPGLAAQYF
v_gene: TRBV7-9
len: 12

CDR3aa: CASSSSGQAPELFF
v_gene: TRBV5-5
len: 14

CDR3aa: CSGGTGPLNEQYF
v_gene: TRBV29-1
len: 13

CDR3aa: CASSLDPSMRGGSNEQFF
v_gene: TRBV7-2
len: 18

CDR3aa: CASSPRLVRSGNTIYF
v_gene: TRBV7-9
len: 16

CDR3aa: CASTGNLAGRGEQFF
v_gene: TRBV28
len: 15

CDR3aa: CSALTGGRTDTQYF
v_gene: TRBV29-1
len: 14

CDR3aa: CASSPRPGQSYEQYF
v_gene: TRBV12-3/TRBV12-4
len: 15

CDR3aa: CASSERGEQYF
v_gene: TRBV2
len: 11

CDR3aa: CSVYGVSDTQYF
v_gene: TRBV29-1
len: 12

CDR3aa: CASSPRGEETQYF
v_gene: TRBV7-9
len: 13

CDR3aa: CASSTTQRTTEAFF
v_gene: TRBV28
len: 14

CDR3aa: CASSLMGFEPQHF
v_gene: TRBV5-1
len: 13

CDR3aa: CASSQRTQADGYTF
v_gene: TRBV4-1
len: 14

CDR3aa: CASSTPEQPVYGYTF
v_gene: TRBV19
len: 15

CDR3aa: CASSVEGSTEAFF
v_gene: TRBV2
len: 13

CDR3aa: CASSLGPNRYQPQHF
v_gene: TRBV5-1
len: 15

CDR3aa: CSARPRDRAGETQYF
v_gene: TRBV20-1
len: 15

CDR3aa: CASRTTGNTEAFF
v_gene: TRBV12-3/TRBV12-4
len: 13

CDR3aa: CATRDRALDTQYF
v_gene: TRBV6-2/TRBV6-3
len: 13

CDR3aa: CASNPGTGGLYGYTF
v_gene: TRBV6-4
len: 15

CDR3aa: CSGSGGSSYEQYF
v_gene: TRBV20-1
len: 13

CDR3aa: CSATLIGQGDNEQFF
v_gene: TRBV20-1
len: 15

CDR3aa: CSVDNEQFF
v_gene: TRBV29-1
len: 9

CDR3aa: CAAAGGPTEAFF
v_gene: TRBV6-1
len: 12

CDR3aa: CASRPSTGGYEQYF
v_gene: TRBV11-2
len: 14

CDR3aa: CASSQDRGIAPLHF
v_gene: TRBV4-1
len: 14

CDR3aa: CASSTWAGGSYEQYF
v_gene: TRBV12-3/TRBV12-4
len: 15

CDR3aa: CASSLLGVSTEAFF
v_gene: TRBV7-8
len: 14

CDR3aa: CAWKREVGNSPLHF
v_gene: TRBV30
len: 14

CDR3aa: CASSLSARTNTGELFF
v_gene: TRBV5-1
len: 16

CDR3aa: CASSSPPGQAFF
v_gene: TRBV12-3/TRBV12-4
len: 12

CDR3aa: CSAAGREETQYF
v_gene: TRBV20-1
len: 12

CDR3aa: CASSLVPQGNEQYF
v_gene: TRBV11-2
len: 14

CDR3aa: CASSAGGGVYNEQFF
v_gene: TRBV9
len: 15

CDR3aa: CASSFSSGETQYF
v_gene: TRBV7-3
len: 13

CDR3aa: CASSLYTGQAYNEQFF
v_gene: TRBV5-6
len: 16

CDR3aa: CASSGAWVYEQYF
v_gene: TRBV28
len: 13

CDR3aa: CASSYVTYNEQFF
v_gene: TRBV5-1
len: 13

CDR3aa: CASTKQGNEQFF
v_gene: TRBV11-3
len: 12

CDR3aa: CASSLGGRGLTSPLHF
v_gene: TRBV11-2
len: 16

CDR3aa: CAISGQGEKLFF
v_gene: TRBV10-3
len: 12